The source of this TCR beta chain is a study of blood T cell repertoires in COVID-19. On the study more broadly: Samples representing acute and convalescent COVID-19 were sourced from the United States, Italy and Spain.

Measured with immunoSEQ multiplex PCR; TCRdb has only the in-frame clones, and not every one. The table lists 300,000 to 400,000 clones, about 86% of them singletons. The trim removed 4 bases at V and 5 bases at J, leaving 14 bases unmatched. There are 17 residues in the CDR3. Germline lookup yields CDR1 SGHRS and CDR2 YFSETQ. The age range of participants was about 18 to 95 years, with residence in around 22 US areas. Which cohort a participant joined came from the clinical history participants gave. The V and J genes are TRBV5-1 and TRBJ1-4; TRBD1 matches 7 bases. Sample: PBMCs or T cells enriched from blood (not recorded which). This receptor was identified in a woman aged 40 to 49 with acute COVID-19. CDR3 region: CASSRQGSGLGNEKLFF. CDR3 bases: TGCGCCAGCAGCCGACAGGGATCCGGTCTGGGAAATGAAAAACTGTTTTTT.